This TCR beta chain was obtained from a study of blood T cell repertoires in COVID-19. In the study overall: Sites across the United States, Italy and Spain contributed samples from acute and convalescent COVID-19. T cells, B-cell-depleted T cells, or PBMCs supplied cDNA or gDNA.

Germline V gene lookup returns CDR1 SEHNR and CDR2 FQNEAQ (reference sequence). This CDR3 region has 16 residues. Trimming took off 4 bases at V and 1 base at J, with 16 bases between the two ends. Per the authors' pipeline: It was from reference gene primer amplification that nucleated cell counts were estimated. Data came from immunoSEQ multiplex PCR; TCRdb stores just in-frame clones and leaves some out. The V and J calls and clone size are taken from that table; D and trimming were inferred from the DNA. The sample lists hundreds of thousands of clones; roughly 90% were seen once. The genes are TRBV7-9 and TRBJ1-1, with D tentatively TRBD1 (5 bases). The sequencing sample was made of peripheral blood. This clonotype was obtained from a human donor in a cohort sampled during active COVID-19. The CDR3 sequence is CASSSYMSTGNTEAFF. In nucleotides, the CDR3 is TGTGCCAGCAGCTCCTATATGTCAACAGGGAACACTGAAGCTTTCTTT.